This T cell receptor (beta chain) was found in a study of neoadjuvant anti-PD-1 for oral cavity cancer. General study points: Treg/Th17 ratio rose with pretreatment blood and fell with post-treatment tumor TCRbeta clonality.

Libraries were prepared by immunoSEQ multiplex PCR; TCRdb keeps only in-frame clonotypes and omits some of them. The data hold more than 10,000 clones, with roughly three fifths observed a single time. The CDR3 is 11 residues long. V lost 2 bases, J lost 9 bases, and 7 bases lay in between. Germline V gene data show CDR1 as SGHTS and CDR2 as YDEGEE. Note on this clone: The antigen remains undetermined.

The material sequenced was PBMCs, taken before nivolumab (anti-PD-1) treatment. This rearrangement joins TRBV5-8 to TRBJ2-3, with no clear D. The receptor was derived from a person aged 35-79 years with oral cavity squamous cell carcinoma. CDR3: CASSFAKTQYF. CDR3 bases: TGTGCCAGCAGCTTCGCGAAGACGCAGTATTTT.